Below, 29 T cell receptor beta chains from the same sample are listed, as sequenced in a study of monozygotic twins with inflammatory bowel disease (dated by TCRdb to the late 2010s). To prepare the library, 5' RACE was applied. Sequencer: Illumina HiSeq 2500. Based on TCRdb reprocessing of the reads, there is one entry per CDR3 protein sequence, and DNA is missing. The record for this sample contains around 100,000 distinct CDR3 sequences. The ten largest clones capture under 2.5% of the sample. Sample: blood. Every receptor here comes from a human donor with ulcerative colitis or Crohn's disease, or a healthy co-twin of an affected twin (not recorded which).

The chain joins TRBV7-8 to TRBJ2-2; lacking DNA, the TRBD1 call made by TCRdb goes unchecked. Germline CDR1 and CDR2: SGHVS and FQNEAQ. The CDR3 sequence is 15 residues long. The CDR3 sequence is CASSSRGLSTGELFF.

This chain joins TRBV5-5 and TRBJ1-5; TCRdb names TRBD1, which stays unverified in the absence of DNA. Germline V gene sequence: CDR1 SGHKS, CDR2 YYEKEE (reference sequence). There are 16 residues in the CDR3. This CDR3 is CASSSGTQYSNQPQHF. Full variable domain (remainder filled in from reference TRBV5-5 and TRBJ1-5): DAGVTQSPTHLIKTRGQQVTLRCSPISGHKSVSWYQQVLGQGPQFIFQYYEKEERGRGNFPDRFSARQFPNYSSELNVNALLLGDSALYLCASSSGTQYSNQPQHFGDGTRLSIL.

The V call is TRBV6-5, the J call TRBJ2-5; the TRBD1 assignment by TCRdb is unverifiable without DNA. CDR1 is MNHEY and CDR2 is SVGAGI in the germline V gene. This CDR3 has 14 amino acids. CDR3 sequence reads: CASSYDSGRETQYF.

The J gene is TRBJ2-1, the V gene TRBV10-3; TCRdb indicates TRBD2, and absent DNA this call remains unverified. Per germline, CDR1 ENHRY and CDR2 SYGVKD. The CDR3 covers 15 residues. CDR3 loop: CAISKSGGDYNEQFF.

The chain carries TRBV29-1 and TRBJ2-5. The CDR3 is 13 amino acids. CDR1 SQVTM and CDR2 ANQGSEA come from the germline V gene. The chain's CDR3 is CSAEAVPKETQYF. Supplemented by reference TRBV29-1 and TRBJ2-5, the full variable domain reads SAVISQKPSRDICQRGTSLTIQCQVDSQVTMMFWYRQQPGQSLTLIATANQGSEATYESGFVIDKFPISRPNLTFSTLTVSNMSPEDSSIYLCSAEAVPKETQYFGPGTRLLVL.

This chain connects TRBV10-3 to TRBJ2-4; checking the TCRdb D call of TRBD1 is not possible without DNA. CDR3 length: 13 residues. Germline values: CDR1 ENHRY, CDR2 SYGVKD. Here the CDR3 reads CAISESGQNIQYF.

The chain uses TRBV12-3 or TRBV12-4 and TRBJ1-5. The CDR3 contains 15 residues. CDR3 protein: CASSQRRGFSQPQHF.

The chain recombines TRBV5-1 with TRBJ2-3; TCRdb reports TRBD2, a call that lacks DNA to check it against. Germline assignment: CDR1 SGHRS and CDR2 YFSETQ. This CDR3 region has 15 residues. CDR3 loop: CASSLAAQAADTQYF.

The CDR3 reads CAISEGGPPGEQYF. The chain joins TRBV10-3 to TRBJ2-7; TCRdb returns TRBD2, unconfirmable since there is no DNA. Germline assignment: CDR1 ENHRY and CDR2 SYGVKD. This CDR3 is 14 amino acids long.

The chain recombines TRBV18 with TRBJ1-5. CDR1 and CDR2 from the germline V gene are KGHSH and LQKENI. This CDR3 comprises 14 residues. The CDR3 sequence is CASSPQPEGQPQHF.

The CDR3 sequence is CASNTGPAPSYEQYF. The chain couples TRBV12-3 or TRBV12-4 to TRBJ2-7; TCRdb's D call of TRBD1 is untestable without DNA. CDR3 length: 15 residues.

V usage is TRBV4-2 and J usage is TRBJ2-6; TCRdb selects TRBD1, and the lack of DNA leaves this call unchecked. The germline gives CDR1 LGHNA, CDR2 YNFKEQ. This CDR3 has 16 residues. CDR3 in amino acids: CASSQDPQTGANVLTF.

This chain connects TRBV29-1 to TRBJ2-3; TCRdb's D gene call, TRBD2, goes unchecked for lack of DNA. The CDR3 covers 15 residues. The germline V gene has CDR1 SQVTM and CDR2 ANQGSEA. CDR3 in amino acids: CSIAGTSGRGDTQYF.

The genes are TRBV7-8 and TRBJ2-3; TCRdb picks TRBD1, but there is no DNA to check that call. The CDR3 extends over 15 amino acids. CDR1 and CDR2 from the germline V gene are SGHVS and FQNEAQ. CDR3 sequence reads: CASSPHRTSTDTQYF.

The chain is built from TRBV7-2 and TRBJ2-3. Germline V gene lookup returns CDR1 SGHTA and CDR2 FQGNSA. This CDR3 is built from 14 residues. This CDR3 reads CASSLGIAGDTQYF.

The chain combines TRBV5-5 with TRBJ2-2; without DNA, the TCRdb call of TRBD1 cannot be checked. This CDR3 has 15 amino acids. CDR1 is SGHKS, CDR2 YYEKEE, per germline (reference sequence). The CDR3 region is CASSSGTANTGELFF. Combining the CDR3 with reference TRBV5-5 and TRBJ2-2 gives the whole variable domain DAGVTQSPTHLIKTRGQQVTLRCSPISGHKSVSWYQQVLGQGPQFIFQYYEKEERGRGNFPDRFSARQFPNYSSELNVNALLLGDSALYLCASSSGTANTGELFFGEGSRLTVL.

This rearrangement joins TRBV7-2 to TRBJ2-1; there is no DNA to check the TCRdb D call of TRBD2. Germline V gene sequence: CDR1 SGHTA, CDR2 FQGNSA. The CDR3 runs to 16 residues. The CDR3 sequence: CASSFNSGGSYNEQFF.

CDR3 loop: CATSISVPTDTQYF. The J gene is TRBJ2-3, the V gene TRBV15. The CDR3 spans 14 residues. Germline CDR1 and CDR2: LNHNV and YYDKDF (reference sequence). The complete variable domain, with remaining parts taken from reference TRBV15 and TRBJ2-3, reads DAMVIQNPRYQVTQFGKPVTLSCSQTLNHNVMYWYQQKSSQAPKLLFHYYDKDFNNEADTPDNFQSRRPNTSFCFLDIRSPGLGDTAMYLCATSISVPTDTQYFGPGTRLTVL.

The chain uses TRBV7-9 and TRBJ2-5. Germline V gene data show CDR1 as SEHNR and CDR2 as FQNEAQ (reference sequence). This CDR3 comprises 14 residues. This CDR3 is CASSLDLRQETQYF.

The chain carries TRBV5-1 and TRBJ1-6. Germline V lookup: CDR1 SGHRS, CDR2 YFSETQ. The CDR3 consists of 16 residues. This CDR3 is CASSFAESSYNSPLHF.

The V and J genes are TRBV7-6 and TRBJ1-3; TCRdb calls TRBD1, which cannot be checked without DNA. Germline values: CDR1 SGHVS, CDR2 FNYEAQ. This CDR3 is 12 amino acids long. The CDR3 sequence: CASSGQGRTIYF.

This chain joins TRBV7-8 and TRBJ1-4; TCRdb calls TRBD1, which cannot be checked without DNA. Looked up from germline, CDR1 is SGHVS and CDR2 is FQNEAQ. There are 14 residues in the CDR3. CDR3 sequence: CASSVDRGNEKLFF.

The chain combines TRBV28 with TRBJ2-3. Germline CDR1 is MDHEN and CDR2 is SYDVKM. This CDR3 contains 13 residues. The CDR3 is CASSFLVTDTQYF.

The chain links TRBV28 to TRBJ2-7; TCRdb proposes TRBD2, but this gene call is untestable without DNA. Per germline, CDR1 MDHEN and CDR2 SYDVKM. The CDR3 loop spans 14 amino acids. CDR3: CASTPGLAHYEQYF.

The V and J genes are TRBV7-2 and TRBJ1-1. The germline V gene has CDR1 SGHTA and CDR2 FQGNSA. CDR3 length equals 13 residues. CDR3: CASSLGRLTEAFF.

The chain has TRBV7-2 and TRBJ2-7. The CDR3 length is 11 residues. Germline V lookup: CDR1 SGHTA, CDR2 FQGNSA. The CDR3 here is CASSLKNEQYF.

This chain joins TRBV6-5 and TRBJ1-5. Germline CDR1 is MNHEY and CDR2 is SVGAGI. This CDR3 has 15 amino acids. The CDR3 spells CASSYLSKSNQPQHF.

The chain joins TRBV20-1 to TRBJ1-6; TCRdb reports TRBD1, a call that lacks DNA to check it against. The germline V gene encodes CDR1 DFQATT and CDR2 SNEGSKA (reference sequence). CDR3 length equals 17 residues. The CDR3 sequence: CSARKNRGQAYNSPLHF.

This chain's CDR3 is CASSYPTSGRSLEQFF. This chain connects TRBV6-2 or TRBV6-3 to TRBJ2-1; the TCRdb call, TRBD2, lacks DNA for checking. The CDR3 is 16 residues long. Looked up from germline, CDR1 is MNHEY and CDR2 is SVGEGT.